This T cell receptor beta chain is drawn from a study of a mutant IDH1 vaccine in newly diagnosed glioma (dated by TCRdb to the early 2020s). Study-level background: Vaccination was initiated 4-6 weeks after radiotherapy alone, or concurrently with temozolomide cycles in the chemotherapy-containing groups. Before enrollment, patients had received standard therapy of radiotherapy alone, temozolomide alone, or radiochemotherapy with temozolomide; most received the combination. The week-35 safety follow-up took place at visit V12, and the week-47 end of study took place at visit V13. Of the 32 patients who were treated, about 60% were male and roughly 38% were female, and the mean age was about 37 years. Longitudinal TCRB deep sequencing was performed for 20 to 25 treated patients wherever samples were available for exploratory analyses. Six visits were used for peripheral blood collection: V03 (baseline), V05, V07, V10, V12 and V13. Paper-wide results and their limitations: Changes in the top peripheral T cell clonotypes picked up by TCRB sequencing did not appear to be linked to pseudoprogression. Immune responses induced by the vaccine were seen in about 93% of patients across multiple MHC alleles. Selection of PBMC samples for TCRB deep sequencing was based on availability. The authors noted that analyses of patient blood samples could not be reproduced because of sample limitations.

The meaning of the sample's time point label: week 47, end of study. A 20-mer mutant IDH1 peptide at 300 micrograms in Montanide made up each vaccine dose, which was injected subcutaneously together with topical imiquimod. Patients were given eight vaccinations, in weeks 1, 3, 5, 7, 11, 15, 19 and 23, which matched visits V03 through V10. The donors had newly diagnosed IDH1-mutant astrocytomas of WHO grade 3 or 4 that showed loss of nuclear ATRX. The samples were drawn from NOA16, a multicentre, single-arm, open-label phase I trial in Germany that tested a mutant IDH1 peptide vaccine in humans for the first time. Genomic DNA for TCRB sequencing was extracted from EDTA blood using the DNeasy Blood and Tissue Kit. A remark on this clone: What antigen it recognizes has not been identified. Per-nucleotide qualities are absent, and no much larger clonotype sits a single base away.

CDR1 MNHNY and CDR2 SVGAGI are derived from the germline V gene (reference sequence). Its CDR3 holds 15 amino acids, cysteine through phenylalanine. This entry keeps only the CDR3 DNA: 45 bases, framed from base 1. Cut back by 5 bases and 7 bases, the V and J ends lie 15 bases apart. Preparation of the library involved the immunoSEQ multiplex PCR assay. Rearranged TCR beta chain sequences were amplified with the hsTCRB Kit following the manufacturer's protocol. TCRB libraries were sequenced on an Illumina MiSeq. In the authors' own workflow: The kit vendor's proprietary platform handled demultiplexing, trimming and gene mapping. In TCRdb, the immuneACCESS table is reduced to in-frame sequences with V and J assigned. These tables do not hold every clone; where another copy was compared, an unresolved V gene accounts for under half, and the others remain unexplained. Clone size and the V and J calls come from that table; the DNA yielded D and trimming. The sample table shows approximately 50,000 clones, and 60% to 85% are seen once. The ten largest make up over 4% of the sample.

The clonotype originates from a middle-aged woman with glioma. Some clones in this sample may be carry-over from other donors' samples. The V and J segments used are TRBV6-6 and TRBJ1-6; the D gene is unclear. The material sequenced was PBMCs, taken from a glioma patient whose treatment included an IDH1 peptide vaccine. This receptor carries the CDR3 CASSSLLEPNSPLHF. The sequenced DNA is TGTGCCAGCAGTAGCCTGCTGGAACCAAATTCACCCCTCCACTTT.